This TCR beta chain comes out of a study of blood T cells in healthy people across ages. Every donor contributed approximately 10 milliliters of peripheral blood by blood draw. General study points: Naive T cell percentage strongly correlated with TCR beta diversity.

The V gene end was trimmed by 7 bases and the J gene end by 4 bases; junction bases not matched to a gene: 11. The germline V gene encodes CDR1 KGHDR and CDR2 SFDVKD. This CDR3 is built from 16 residues. Points on this clonotype: Its antigen is unknown.

A second PCR, run for roughly 7 to 11 cycles, used a sample-barcoded 5' primer plus a J-beta primer mix. MiXCR, run by TCRdb on the 5' RACE reads, gives a single entry per CDR3 protein. The sample holds more than 500,000 distinct CDR3 sequences, 25% to 30% seen once. The V gene is TRBV24-1, the J gene TRBJ2-3; 9 nucleotides match TRBD2. The sequencing input was blood. The sequence derives from a woman aged 70-85 years in good health. The CDR3 region is CATSDLAGSSADTQYF. The CDR3, as DNA: TGTGCCACCAGCGACCTAGCGGGATCTAGCGCAGATACGCAGTATTTT.